Listed below are T cell receptor beta chains from one sample, sequenced in a study of somatic mutations in cytotoxic T cells in rheumatoid arthritis. Sequencing was performed with immunoSEQ multiplex PCR; in TCRdb, only in-frame clones are kept and a portion is missing. The sample holds roughly 30,000 clones, 82% seen once. The source material was CD8+ T cells sorted from blood. Source of these receptors: an adult with rheumatoid arthritis. Both conserved end residues are part of each CDR3. The order of the fields is V gene, J gene, clone size, D gene, CDR3 DNA, CDR3 protein. A D gene is named only where the DNA matches it firmly. Expanded clones get a size class; other rows say once, few or many, or leave the size out.

v_call: TRBV5-1
j_call: TRBJ2-2
clone_size: NA
d_call: NA
cdr3_nt: TGCGCCAGCAGCCTAAAAGGGGGGCCGAGGACCGGGGAGCTGTTTTTT
cdr3_aa: CASSLKGGPRTGELFF

v_call: TRBV4-1
j_call: TRBJ1-1
clone_size: NA
d_call: NA
cdr3_nt: TGCGCCAGCAGCCAAGACCCTTATTTGAACACTGAAGCTTTCTTT
cdr3_aa: CASSQDPYLNTEAFF

v_call: TRBV7-9
j_call: TRBJ1-1
clone_size: NA
d_call: NA
cdr3_nt: TGTGCCAGCAGCTTAGAAGGGGAGGCGAACACTGAAGCTTTCTTT
cdr3_aa: CASSLEGEANTEAFF

v_call: TRBV4-3
j_call: TRBJ1-1
clone_size: NA
d_call: TRBD1
cdr3_nt: TGCGCCAGCAGCAGTGGGACAGAAATGAACACTGAAGCTTTCTTT
cdr3_aa: CASSSGTEMNTEAFF

v_call: TRBV30
j_call: TRBJ1-1
clone_size: NA
d_call: NA
cdr3_nt: TGTGCCTGGATCCTTGAAGGGGGGCACACTGAAGCTTTCTTT
cdr3_aa: CAWILEGGHTEAFF

v_call: TRBV7-9
j_call: TRBJ1-2
clone_size: NA
d_call: NA
cdr3_nt: TGTGCCAGCACCAAAGCCGGGGTTGGCTATGGCTACACCTTC
cdr3_aa: CASTKAGVGYGYTF

v_call: TRBV5-4
j_call: TRBJ1-2
clone_size: NA
d_call: NA
cdr3_nt: TGTGCCAGCAGCTTGAGGCAGGGTAAAGGAGGCTACACCTTC
cdr3_aa: CASSLRQGKGGYTF

v_call: TRBV7-9
j_call: TRBJ2-1
clone_size: NA
d_call: NA
cdr3_nt: TGTGCCAGCAGCCCCGCACAGGGTGGGGTGGTCAATGAGCAGTTCTTC
cdr3_aa: CASSPAQGGVVNEQFF

v_call: TRBV30
j_call: TRBJ2-1
clone_size: NA
d_call: TRBD2
cdr3_nt: TGTGCCTGGAGTGCGATAGCGGGCTCCTACAATGAGCAGTTCTTC
cdr3_aa: CAWSAIAGSYNEQFF

v_call: TRBV9
j_call: TRBJ2-7
clone_size: NA
d_call: NA
cdr3_nt: TGTGCCAGCACCTCGGGGGACGGAGCTTTCTACGAGCAGTACTTC
cdr3_aa: CASTSGDGAFYEQYF

v_call: TRBV11-2
j_call: TRBJ1-1
clone_size: NA
d_call: NA
cdr3_nt: TGTGCCAGCAGCTTAGGAGGGGGGTTGGGGACTGAAGCTTTCTTT
cdr3_aa: CASSLGGGLGTEAFF

v_call: TRBV9
j_call: TRBJ2-1
clone_size: once
d_call: TRBD2
cdr3_nt: TGTGCCAGCAGCCCTGCTAGCGGGAGTTCCGTTAATTACAATGAGCAGTTCTTC
cdr3_aa: CASSPASGSSVNYNEQFF

v_call: TRBV7-9
j_call: TRBJ2-7
clone_size: NA
d_call: TRBD2
cdr3_nt: TGTGCCAGCAGTACCCGGGGGGGCCAAACCTACGAGCAGTACTTC
cdr3_aa: CASSTRGGQTYEQYF

v_call: TRBV29-1
j_call: TRBJ2-1
clone_size: NA
d_call: TRBD2
cdr3_nt: TGCAGCGTTGAAGATGGCGGGAGGGCCGTATTGGATGAGCAGTTCTTC
cdr3_aa: CSVEDGGRAVLDEQFF

v_call: TRBV5-1
j_call: TRBJ1-1
clone_size: NA
d_call: NA
cdr3_nt: TGCGCCAGCAGCGGCCCGACAGAGAACACTGAAGCTTTCTTT
cdr3_aa: CASSGPTENTEAFF

v_call: TRBV4-1
j_call: TRBJ1-4
clone_size: NA
d_call: TRBD1
cdr3_nt: TGCGCCAGCAGCCCGATGAACACAGGGGGTAATGAAAAACTGTTTTTT
cdr3_aa: CASSPMNTGGNEKLFF

v_call: TRBV27
j_call: TRBJ2-3
clone_size: NA
d_call: NA
cdr3_nt: TGTGCCAGCAGCTTGAGAGGGGTGGATGGCACAGATACGCAGTATTTT
cdr3_aa: CASSLRGVDGTDTQYF

v_call: TRBV9
j_call: TRBJ2-7
clone_size: NA
d_call: NA
cdr3_nt: TGTGCCAGCAGCGTCGGGAGAAGCTCCTACGAGCAGTACTTC
cdr3_aa: CASSVGRSSYEQYF

v_call: TRBV10-1
j_call: TRBJ2-3
clone_size: NA
d_call: NA
cdr3_nt: TGCGCCAGCAGTGGAGTGGGGACAGATACGCAGTATTTT
cdr3_aa: CASSGVGTDTQYF

v_call: TRBV4-1
j_call: TRBJ1-2
clone_size: NA
d_call: NA
cdr3_nt: TGCGCCAGCAGCCCAATACCAGCTAACTATGGCTACACCTTC
cdr3_aa: CASSPIPANYGYTF

v_call: TRBV9
j_call: TRBJ1-6
clone_size: medium-sized
d_call: NA
cdr3_nt: TGTGCCAGCAGCCCCGGCGGGACAACCGGTTCACCCCTCCACTTT
cdr3_aa: CASSPGGTTGSPLHF

v_call: TRBV7-9
j_call: TRBJ2-5
clone_size: NA
d_call: NA
cdr3_nt: TGTGCCAGCAGCCCCGGCGACTCCCAAGAGACCCAGTACTTC
cdr3_aa: CASSPGDSQETQYF

v_call: TRBV30
j_call: TRBJ1-2
clone_size: few
d_call: NA
cdr3_nt: TGTGCCTGGAGTTCTCGGGATGGCTACACCTTC
cdr3_aa: CAWSSRDGYTF

v_call: TRBV15
j_call: TRBJ2-7
clone_size: NA
d_call: NA
cdr3_nt: TGTGCCACCAGCAGTTCAGGGAACGAGCAGTACTTC
cdr3_aa: CATSSSGNEQYF

v_call: TRBV2
j_call: TRBJ2-1
clone_size: NA
d_call: TRBD2
cdr3_nt: TGTGCCAGCAGTGAAGCGGCGGGACTAGCAAATGAGCAGTTCTTC
cdr3_aa: CASSEAAGLANEQFF

v_call: TRBV6-1
j_call: TRBJ1-2
clone_size: NA
d_call: NA
cdr3_nt: TGTGCCAGCCGAGGGTCGGCCCTCTATGGCTACACCTTC
cdr3_aa: CASRGSALYGYTF

v_call: TRBV4-3
j_call: TRBJ2-7
clone_size: NA
d_call: NA
cdr3_nt: TGCGCCAGCAGCCACAACCCCTTGTCGCCTGTGTGGGAGCAGTACTTC
cdr3_aa: CASSHNPLSPVWEQYF

v_call: TRBV14
j_call: TRBJ2-1
clone_size: NA
d_call: NA
cdr3_nt: TGTGCCAGCAGCCGGACAGACCTTGACAATGAGCAGTTCTTC
cdr3_aa: CASSRTDLDNEQFF

v_call: TRBV5-4
j_call: TRBJ2-3
clone_size: NA
d_call: NA
cdr3_nt: TGCGCTTCCGTAGGGGTAGGCGCAGATACGCAGTATTTT
cdr3_aa: CASVGVGADTQYF

v_call: TRBV7-9
j_call: TRBJ2-1
clone_size: NA
d_call: NA
cdr3_nt: TGTGCCAGCAGCCAACAGGGCCATTTGAAGAATGAGCAGTTCTTC
cdr3_aa: CASSQQGHLKNEQFF

v_call: TRBV7-2
j_call: TRBJ1-5
clone_size: NA
d_call: TRBD1
cdr3_nt: TGTGCCAGCAGCTTAACAGGGGGGAGCAATCAGCCCCAGCATTTT
cdr3_aa: CASSLTGGSNQPQHF